This T cell receptor beta chain comes out of a study of blood T cell repertoires in COVID-19. The wider study: Researchers got acute and convalescent COVID-19 samples from the United States, Italy and Spain.

Original analysis: Estimation of nucleated cell counts relied on the amplification of reference gene primers. Assay used: immunoSEQ multiplex PCR; TCRdb lists only in-frame clones, some missing. V, J and clone size are taken as reported in that table, and D and trimming were inferred from the DNA itself. Of about 36,000 clones detected, over 75% appear once; the ten largest clones hold around two fifths. This CDR3 region has 16 residues. Germline V gene lookup returns CDR1 SQVTM and CDR2 ANQGSEA. The ends lost 7 bases at V and 0 bases at J; junction bases unmatched: 9. This clone occurred once. Sequenced input: peripheral blood. The sequence was obtained from a human donor in a cohort sampled during active or convalescent COVID-19. The donor label of this sample is uncertain. V is TRBV29-1 and J is TRBJ2-3; 11 bases are shared with TRBD2. The CDR3 DNA is TGCAGCGCGTTCCGGACTAGCGGGCGTAGCACAGATACGCAGTATTTT. This sequence encodes CSAFRTSGRSTDTQYF.